A selection of T cell receptor beta chains follows, all from one sample in a study of blood T cell repertoires in COVID-19. Sequencing used immunoSEQ multiplex PCR; TCRdb keeps in-frame clones, though not all of them. This sample yields about 220,000 clones, of which roughly nine tenths are seen a single time; more than 3% belongs to the top ten. Sequences were obtained from PBMCs or T cells enriched from blood (not recorded which). The receptors were sampled from a woman between 18 and 29 years old in a cohort exposed to, infected with or recovered from COVID-19 (not recorded which). The CDR3 runs from the conserved cysteine through the conserved F or W. The order of the fields is D gene, V gene, clone size, J gene, CDR3 protein, CDR3 DNA. D genes are given only for firm matches. Clone size is stated in some rows and not others, as once, few, many or a class when expanded.

TRBD1	TRBV5-1	.	TRBJ2-5	CASSTDRGFQETQYF	TGCGCCAGCAGCACGGACAGGGGTTTTCAAGAGACCCAGTACTTC
.	TRBV19	.	TRBJ1-2	CARPRYGYTF	TGTGCCAGACCGAGGTATGGCTACACCTTC
TRBD2	TRBV6-2/TRBV6-3	.	TRBJ2-1	CASSRRGEGSYNEQFF	TGTGCCAGCAGTCGGCGCGGGGAGGGATCCTACAATGAGCAGTTCTTC
.	TRBV19	.	TRBJ1-6	CASSTLLTNPLHF	TGTGCCAGTAGTACCCTCCTTACTAATCCCCTCCACTTT
TRBD2	TRBV3-1/TRBV3-2	.	TRBJ2-1	CASSQRGEQFF	TGTGCCAGCAGTCAGCGGGGTGAGCAGTTCTTC
TRBD2	TRBV4-1	.	TRBJ2-5	CASSQEASGGTQETQYF	TGCGCCAGCAGCCAAGAGGCTAGCGGGGGGACCCAAGAGACCCAGTACTTC
.	TRBV9	.	TRBJ2-1	CASSVTSSYNEQFF	TGTGCCAGCAGCGTAACATCCTCCTACAATGAGCAGTTCTTC
TRBD1	TRBV6-5	.	TRBJ1-1	CASRQGQVAEAFF	TGTGCCAGCAGGCAGGGACAGGTGGCTGAAGCTTTCTTT
.	TRBV9	.	TRBJ2-3	CASRLGGSSTDTQYF	TGTGCCAGCCGGCTGGGGGGATCTAGCACAGATACGCAGTATTTT
.	TRBV19	.	TRBJ1-5	CASSIRQGPNQPQHF	TGTGCCAGTAGTATCCGGCAGGGGCCGAATCAGCCCCAGCATTTT
.	TRBV11-3	once	TRBJ2-3	CASSLFQGTDTQYF	TGTGCCAGCAGCTTATTCCAGGGCACAGATACGCAGTATTTT
.	TRBV4-1	.	TRBJ2-1	CASSQDEVYNEQFF	TGCGCCAGCAGCCAAGATGAGGTTTACAATGAGCAGTTCTTC
.	TRBV6-5	.	TRBJ2-2	CASNGAEQNTGELFF	TGTGCCAGCAACGGAGCGGAGCAGAACACCGGGGAGCTGTTTTTT
.	TRBV2	.	TRBJ2-5	CASREGIETQYF	TGTGCCAGCAGAGAGGGTATAGAGACCCAGTACTTC
.	TRBV5-1	.	TRBJ1-2	CASSHSRDSRANYGYTF	TGCGCCAGCAGCCATTCGCGAGACAGCCGAGCTAACTATGGCTACACCTTC
.	TRBV5-4	.	TRBJ2-2	CASSFQLGTGELFF	TGTGCCAGCAGCTTCCAACTAGGCACCGGGGAGCTGTTTTTT
TRBD2	TRBV29-1	.	TRBJ2-1	CSVLNILADRNNEQFF	TGCAGCGTCCTAAACATACTAGCGGATCGGAACAATGAGCAGTTCTTC
.	TRBV5-1	.	TRBJ1-2	CASSLVGLPPYGYTF	TGCGCCAGCAGCTTGGTGGGGCTACCCCCGTATGGCTACACCTTC
.	TRBV30	.	TRBJ1-2	CAWSVLGGGYGYTF	TGTGCCTGGAGTGTACTAGGGGGAGGGTATGGCTACACCTTC
TRBD1	TRBV7-9	.	TRBJ1-1	CASSLGGTANTEAFF	TGTGCCAGCAGCTTAGGAGGGACAGCGAACACTGAAGCTTTCTTT
.	TRBV2	.	TRBJ2-7	CASSEGSDRAYEQYF	TGTGCCAGCAGTGAAGGGTCAGATCGGGCCTACGAGCAGTACTTC
.	TRBV5-6	few	TRBJ2-7	CASSPPETGYEQYF	TGTGCCAGCAGTCCCCCCGAGACGGGTTACGAGCAGTACTTC
TRBD1	TRBV3-1/TRBV3-2	.	TRBJ1-2	CASSQDWDRGRGYGYTF	TGTGCCAGCAGCCAAGATTGGGACAGGGGGCGCGGCTATGGCTACACCTTC
.	TRBV3-1/TRBV3-2	.	TRBJ1-3	CASSHLRGPEGNTIYF	TGTGCCAGCAGCCATCTTAGAGGTCCGGAAGGAAACACCATATATTTT
.	TRBV28	.	TRBJ2-5	CASSRRETQYF	TGTGCCAGCAGTCGGAGAGAGACCCAGTACTTC
TRBD1	TRBV7-9	.	TRBJ1-3	CASSLAGTESYSGNTIYF	TGTGCCAGCAGCTTAGCGGGGACAGAGTCCTACTCTGGAAACACCATATATTTT
.	TRBV6-5	.	TRBJ2-1	CASSPQGWNEQFF	TGTGCCAGCAGTCCGCAGGGGTGGAATGAGCAGTTCTTC
TRBD2	TRBV5-1	.	TRBJ2-3	CASRGLASRTDTQYF	TGCGCCAGCAGGGGACTAGCTTCTCGCACAGATACGCAGTATTTT
.	TRBV28	.	TRBJ1-3	CASSLTRGTIYF	TGTGCCAGCAGTTTAACCCGGGGGACCATATATTTT